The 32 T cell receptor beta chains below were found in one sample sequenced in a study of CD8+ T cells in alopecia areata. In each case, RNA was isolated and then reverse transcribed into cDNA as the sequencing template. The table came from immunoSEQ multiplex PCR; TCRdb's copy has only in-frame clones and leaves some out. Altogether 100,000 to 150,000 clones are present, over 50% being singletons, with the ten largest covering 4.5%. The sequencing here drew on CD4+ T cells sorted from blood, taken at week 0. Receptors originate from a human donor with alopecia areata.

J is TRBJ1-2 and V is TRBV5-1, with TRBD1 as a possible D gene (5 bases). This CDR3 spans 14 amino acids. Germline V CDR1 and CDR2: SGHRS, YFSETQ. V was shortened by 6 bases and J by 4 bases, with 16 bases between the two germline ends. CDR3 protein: CASTKTGTSYGYTF. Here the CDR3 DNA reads TGCGCCAGCACCAAAACCGGGACCTCCTATGGCTACACCTTC.

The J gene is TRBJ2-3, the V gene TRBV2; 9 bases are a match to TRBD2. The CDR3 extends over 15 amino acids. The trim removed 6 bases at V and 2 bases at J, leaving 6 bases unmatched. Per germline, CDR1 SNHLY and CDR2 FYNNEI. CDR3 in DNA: TGTGCCAGCAGCGACCGACTAGCGGTCACAGATACGCAGTATTTT. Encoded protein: CASSDRLAVTDTQYF.

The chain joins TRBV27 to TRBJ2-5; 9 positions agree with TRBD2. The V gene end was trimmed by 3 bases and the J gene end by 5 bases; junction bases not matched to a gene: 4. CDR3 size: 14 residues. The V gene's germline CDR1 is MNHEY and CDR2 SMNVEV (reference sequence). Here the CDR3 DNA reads TGTGCCAGCAGTTTGCGGCTAGCGGGGGAGACCCAGTACTTC. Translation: CASSLRLAGETQYF.

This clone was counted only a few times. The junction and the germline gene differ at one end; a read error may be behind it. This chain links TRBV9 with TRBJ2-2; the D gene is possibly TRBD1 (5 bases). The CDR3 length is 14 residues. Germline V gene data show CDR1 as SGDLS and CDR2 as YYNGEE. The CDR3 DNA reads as TGTGCCAGCAGCGTAGCCACGGGTGGGGCAGGGAAGATTTTT. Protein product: CASSVATGGAGKIF.

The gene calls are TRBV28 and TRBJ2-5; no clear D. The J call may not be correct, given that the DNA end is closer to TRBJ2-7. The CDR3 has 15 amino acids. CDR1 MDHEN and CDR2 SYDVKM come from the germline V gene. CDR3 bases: TGTGCCAGTGCTATTACCCGACAAGCCAGAGACGAGCAGTACTTC. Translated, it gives CASAITRQARDEQYF.

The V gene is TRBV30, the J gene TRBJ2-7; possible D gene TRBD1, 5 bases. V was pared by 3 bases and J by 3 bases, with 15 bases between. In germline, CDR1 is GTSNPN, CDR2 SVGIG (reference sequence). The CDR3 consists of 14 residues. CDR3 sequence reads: CAWSKGHFVYEQYF. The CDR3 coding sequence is TGTGCCTGGAGCAAAGGACATTTTGTCTACGAGCAGTACTTC.

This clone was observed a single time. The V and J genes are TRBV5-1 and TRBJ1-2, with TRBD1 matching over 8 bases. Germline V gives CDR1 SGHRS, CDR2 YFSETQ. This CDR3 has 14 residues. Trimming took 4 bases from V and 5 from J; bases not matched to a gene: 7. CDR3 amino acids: CASSVVGQDYGYTF. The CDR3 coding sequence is TGCGCCAGCAGCGTCGTGGGACAGGATTATGGCTACACCTTC.

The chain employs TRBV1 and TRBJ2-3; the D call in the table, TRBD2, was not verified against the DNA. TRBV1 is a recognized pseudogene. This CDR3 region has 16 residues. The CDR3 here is CTSSQDPGTSTDTQYF. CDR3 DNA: TGCACCAGCAGCCAAGATCCTGGGACTAGCACAGATACGCAGTATTTT.

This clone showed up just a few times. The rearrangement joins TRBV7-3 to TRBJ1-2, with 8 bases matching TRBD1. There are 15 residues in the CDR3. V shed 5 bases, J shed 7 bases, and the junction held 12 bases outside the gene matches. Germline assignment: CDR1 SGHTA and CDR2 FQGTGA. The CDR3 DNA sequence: TGTGCCAGCAGCGATGGGATGGGGCAGGGGGCTGGCTACACCTTC. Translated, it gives CASSDGMGQGAGYTF.

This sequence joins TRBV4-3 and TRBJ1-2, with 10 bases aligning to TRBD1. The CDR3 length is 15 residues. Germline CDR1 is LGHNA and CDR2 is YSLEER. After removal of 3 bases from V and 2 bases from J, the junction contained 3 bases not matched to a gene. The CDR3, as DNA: TGCGCCAGCAGCCAGGGACAGGGGAGGAACTATGGCTACACCTTC. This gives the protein CASSQGQGRNYGYTF.

The CDR3 nucleotides are TGTGCCAGCAGTTCTCGGGCGCCCCTAGATACGCAGTATTTT. It is translated as CASSSRAPLDTQYF. The J gene is TRBJ2-3, the V gene TRBV27, with unresolved D. The CDR3 is made up of 14 amino acids. Trimming cost V 4 bases and J 5 bases, with 13 bases left between them. Germline CDR1 and CDR2: MNHEY and SMNVEV (reference sequence).

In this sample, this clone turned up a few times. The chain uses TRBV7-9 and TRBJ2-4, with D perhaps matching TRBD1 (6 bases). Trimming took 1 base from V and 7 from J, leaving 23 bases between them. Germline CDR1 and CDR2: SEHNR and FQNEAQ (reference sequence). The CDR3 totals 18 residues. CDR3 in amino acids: CASSLVANSDSGRNIQYF. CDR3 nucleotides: TGTGCCAGCAGCTTAGTGGCGAATTCGGACAGCGGTAGGAACATTCAGTACTTC.

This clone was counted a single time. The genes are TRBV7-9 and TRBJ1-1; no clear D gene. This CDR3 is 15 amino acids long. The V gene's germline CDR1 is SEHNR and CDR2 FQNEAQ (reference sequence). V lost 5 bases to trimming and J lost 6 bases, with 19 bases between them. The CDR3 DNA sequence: TGTGCCAGCAGCCCCGGGAGGGCTTTGAGTCCTGAAGCTTTCTTT. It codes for CASSPGRALSPEAFF.

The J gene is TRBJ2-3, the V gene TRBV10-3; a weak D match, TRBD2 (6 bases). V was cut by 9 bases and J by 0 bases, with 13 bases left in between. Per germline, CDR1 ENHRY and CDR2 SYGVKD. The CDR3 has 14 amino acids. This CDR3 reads CAISPGLSTDTQYF. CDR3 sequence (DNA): TGTGCCATTTCCCCGGGACTGAGCACAGATACGCAGTATTTT.

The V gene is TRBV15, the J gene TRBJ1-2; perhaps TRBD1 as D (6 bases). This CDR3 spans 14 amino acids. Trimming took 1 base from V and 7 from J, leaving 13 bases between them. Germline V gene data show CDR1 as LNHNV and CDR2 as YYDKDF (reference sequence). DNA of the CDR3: TGTGCCACCAGCAGAGGAGGGGGGGGCGGTGGCTACACCTTC. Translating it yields CATSRGGGGGGYTF. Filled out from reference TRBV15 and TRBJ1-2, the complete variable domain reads DAMVIQNPRYQVTQFGKPVTLSCSQTLNHNVMYWYQQKSSQAPKLLFHYYDKDFNNEADTPDNFQSRRPNTSFCFLDIRSPGLGDTAMYLCATSRGGGGGGYTFGSGTRLTVV.

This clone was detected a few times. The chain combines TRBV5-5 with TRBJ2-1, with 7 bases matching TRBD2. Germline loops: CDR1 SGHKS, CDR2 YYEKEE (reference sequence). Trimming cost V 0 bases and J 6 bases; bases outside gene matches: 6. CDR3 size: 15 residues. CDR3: CASSLEPGLINEQFF. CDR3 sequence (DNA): TGTGCCAGCAGCTTGGAACCGGGACTAATCAATGAGCAGTTCTTC.

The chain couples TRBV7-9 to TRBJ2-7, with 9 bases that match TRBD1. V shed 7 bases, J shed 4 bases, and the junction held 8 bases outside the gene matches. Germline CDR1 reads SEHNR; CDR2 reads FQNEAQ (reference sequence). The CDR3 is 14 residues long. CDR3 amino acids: CASTTRDREYEQYF. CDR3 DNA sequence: TGTGCCAGCACCACCAGGGACAGGGAGTACGAGCAGTACTTC.

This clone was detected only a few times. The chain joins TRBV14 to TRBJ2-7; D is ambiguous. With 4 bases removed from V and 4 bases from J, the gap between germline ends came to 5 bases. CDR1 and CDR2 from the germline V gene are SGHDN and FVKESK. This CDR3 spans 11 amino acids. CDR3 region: CASSLDYEQYF. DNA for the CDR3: TGTGCCAGCAGCCTAGATTACGAGCAGTACTTC.

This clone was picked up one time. Here the CDR3 DNA reads TGTGCCACCAGTCAAGGGTGGGATACGCAGTATTTT. It yields the protein CATSQGWDTQYF. The chain recombines TRBV15 with TRBJ2-3; no clear D gene. The CDR3 runs to 12 residues. In germline, CDR1 is LNHNV, CDR2 YYDKDF (reference sequence). Between the trimmed V and J ends, which lost 6 bases and 6 bases, there was a span of 10 bases.

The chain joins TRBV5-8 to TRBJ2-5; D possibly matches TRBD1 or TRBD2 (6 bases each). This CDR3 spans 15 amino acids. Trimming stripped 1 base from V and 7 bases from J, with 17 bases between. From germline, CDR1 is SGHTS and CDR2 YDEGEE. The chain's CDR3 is CASSLWWTVRGTQYF. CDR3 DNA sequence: TGTGCCAGCAGCTTGTGGTGGACAGTGCGGGGGACCCAGTACTTC.

The CDR3 sequence is CASSFSTNEKLFF. DNA of the CDR3: TGTGCCAGCAGCTTTTCCACTAATGAAAAACTGTTTTTT. The gene calls are TRBV5-4 and TRBJ1-4; no clear D. Germline lookup yields CDR1 SGHNT and CDR2 YYREEE (reference sequence). This CDR3 spans 13 amino acids. The V and J ends lost 2 bases and 2 bases respectively, with 4 bases between them.

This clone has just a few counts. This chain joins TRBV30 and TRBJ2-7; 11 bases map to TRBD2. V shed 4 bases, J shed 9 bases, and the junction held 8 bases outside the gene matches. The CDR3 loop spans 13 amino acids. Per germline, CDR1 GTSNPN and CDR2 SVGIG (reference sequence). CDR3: CAWTSGGTDRQYF. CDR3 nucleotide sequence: TGTGCCTGGACTAGCGGGGGGACGGATCGGCAGTACTTC.

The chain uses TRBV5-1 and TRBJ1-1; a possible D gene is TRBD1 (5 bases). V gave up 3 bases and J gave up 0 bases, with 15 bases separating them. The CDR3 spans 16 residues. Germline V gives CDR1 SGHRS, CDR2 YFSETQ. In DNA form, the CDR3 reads TGCGCCAGCAGCTGGACCTACAGGTATCTGAACACTGAAGCTTTCTTT. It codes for CASSWTYRYLNTEAFF.

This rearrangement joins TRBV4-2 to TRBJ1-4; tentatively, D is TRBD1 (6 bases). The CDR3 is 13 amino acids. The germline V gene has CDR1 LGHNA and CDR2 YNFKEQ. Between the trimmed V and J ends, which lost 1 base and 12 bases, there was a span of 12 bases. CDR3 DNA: TGTGCCAGCAGCCAAGTGACAGGCGGAGAACTGTTTTTT. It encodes CASSQVTGGELFF.

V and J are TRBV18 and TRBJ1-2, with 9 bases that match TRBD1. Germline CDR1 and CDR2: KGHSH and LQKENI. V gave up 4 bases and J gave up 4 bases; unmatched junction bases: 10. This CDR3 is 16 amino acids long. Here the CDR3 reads CASSHRTGDGGYGYTF. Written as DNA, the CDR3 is TGTGCCAGCTCACATCGGACAGGGGACGGGGGCTATGGCTACACCTTC.

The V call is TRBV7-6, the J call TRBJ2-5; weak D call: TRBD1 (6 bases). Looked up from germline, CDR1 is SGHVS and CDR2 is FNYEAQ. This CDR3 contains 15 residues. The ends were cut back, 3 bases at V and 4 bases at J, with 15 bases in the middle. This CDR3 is CASSLPRTARETQYF. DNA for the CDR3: TGTGCCAGCAGCTTGCCTCGGACAGCCCGAGAGACCCAGTACTTC.

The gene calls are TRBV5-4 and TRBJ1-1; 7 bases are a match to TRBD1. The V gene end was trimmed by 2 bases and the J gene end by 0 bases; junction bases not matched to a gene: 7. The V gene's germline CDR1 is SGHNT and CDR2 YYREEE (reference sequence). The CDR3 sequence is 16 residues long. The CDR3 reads CASSLGGTAMNTEAFF. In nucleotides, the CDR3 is TGTGCCAGCAGCTTAGGGGGGACAGCTATGAACACTGAAGCTTTCTTT.

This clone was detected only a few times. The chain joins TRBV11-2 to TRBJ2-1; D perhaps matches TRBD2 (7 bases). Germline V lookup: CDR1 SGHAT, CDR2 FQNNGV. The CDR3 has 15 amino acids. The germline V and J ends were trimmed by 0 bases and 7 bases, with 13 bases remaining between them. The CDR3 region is CASSLEGGALNEQFF. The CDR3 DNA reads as TGTGCCAGCAGCTTAGAGGGGGGGGCTCTTAATGAGCAGTTCTTC. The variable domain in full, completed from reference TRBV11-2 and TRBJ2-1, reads EAGVAQSPRYKIIEKRQSVAFWCNPISGHATLYWYQQILGQGPKLLIQFQNNGVVDDSQLPKDRFSAERLKGVDSTLKIQPAKLEDSAVYLCASSLEGGALNEQFFGPGTRLTVL.

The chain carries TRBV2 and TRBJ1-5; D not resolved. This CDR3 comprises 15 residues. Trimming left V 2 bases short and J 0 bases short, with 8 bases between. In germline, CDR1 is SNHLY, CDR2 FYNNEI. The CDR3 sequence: CASSESGVSNQPQHF. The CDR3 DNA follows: TGTGCCAGCAGTGAATCTGGCGTTAGCAATCAGCCCCAGCATTTT.

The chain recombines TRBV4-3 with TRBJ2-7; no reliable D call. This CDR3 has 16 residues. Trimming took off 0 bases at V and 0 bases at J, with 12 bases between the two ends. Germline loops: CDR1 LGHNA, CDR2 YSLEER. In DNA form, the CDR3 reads TGCGCCAGCAGCCAAGATCGTCGCAGCCTCTCCTACGAGCAGTACTTC. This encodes CASSQDRRSLSYEQYF.

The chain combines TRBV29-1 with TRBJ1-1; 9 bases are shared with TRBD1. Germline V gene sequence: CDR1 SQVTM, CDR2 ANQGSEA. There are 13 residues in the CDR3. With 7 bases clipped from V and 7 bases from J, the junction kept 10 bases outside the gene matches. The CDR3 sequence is CSARGTGQYEAFF. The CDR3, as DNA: TGCAGCGCTAGAGGGACAGGGCAGTATGAAGCTTTCTTT.

The CDR3, as DNA: TGTGCCAGCAGCGCAGGACTTACTACTGAGACCCAGTACTTC. Its protein is CASSAGLTTETQYF. The chain joins TRBV5-6 to TRBJ2-5; D might be TRBD2 (5 bases). This CDR3 is built from 14 residues. The V end was cut by 4 bases, the J end by 5 bases, with 15 bases between. Germline V gene lookup returns CDR1 SGHDT and CDR2 YYEEEE.